This TCR beta chain was recorded in a study of neurological immune-mediated disorders. One entry per CDR3 protein results from TCRdb running MiXCR on the 5' RACE reads. The sample lists approximately 45,000 distinct CDR3 sequences, roughly 13% occurring once. The CDR3 has 15 residues. CDR1 KGHDR and CDR2 SFDVKD come from the germline V gene. J lost 1 base, V lost 10 bases, and 6 bases had no gene match. The sequence came from a female donor in good health. The sequencing input was PBMCs. The rearrangement uses TRBV24-1 and TRBJ2-2, with 9 positions matching TRBD1. In DNA, the CDR3 is TGTGCCACTCGGACAGGGGACGTGAACACCGGGGAGCTGTTTTTT. As protein: CATRTGDVNTGELFF.